This T cell receptor beta chain was recovered during a study of T cells in tuberculosis. Looking at the study overall: In South Africa, adults with active tuberculosis were compared with IGRA-negative and latently infected IGRA-positive adolescents. Study-level results: Classification accuracy was 80% to 90% (AUROC over 0.85) with the GMM-specific repertoire. Selection depended on which cryopreserved specimens were available.

With regard to this clone: The antigen is unknown.

Latent tuberculosis screening used tuberculin skin test and IGRA at entry. Here immunoSEQ multiplex PCR was the method, and the copy in TCRdb shows in-frame clones only, minus some. Among tens of thousands of clones listed, roughly 95% were seen once. This receptor was identified in a donor aged 10 to 29 with latent tuberculosis or without tuberculosis infection. The sequenced sample was PBMCs.

The DNA of the CDR3 is TGTGCCAGCAAGGGGACCGGGACAGGGAACACTGAAGCTTTCTTT. This encodes CASKGTGTGNTEAFF. This sequence joins TRBV6-5 and TRBJ1-1, with TRBD1 matching 8 bases. Unmatched junction bases numbered 8, after V lost 7 bases and J lost 1 base. Germline V gene lookup returns CDR1 MNHEY and CDR2 SVGAGI. This CDR3 has 15 residues.